This T cell receptor beta chain was retrieved from a study of identical twins. TCRdb passed the 5' RACE reads through MiXCR, listing each CDR3 protein once. Of roughly 350,000 distinct CDR3 sequences listed, about 12% were seen once; the top ten hold around 7.8%. Germline loops: CDR1 LGHDT, CDR2 YNNKEL (reference sequence). This CDR3 region has 16 residues. Germline trimming cut 0 bases from V and 5 bases from J; bases unmatched to any gene: 8. The sample was also reused in another study, on yellow fever vaccine responses in identical twins.

The chain recombines TRBV3-1 with TRBJ2-5; 8 bases fit TRBD1. The source of this sequence is a woman younger than 35 in good health. Sequencing was carried out using CD8+ T cells sorted from blood. CDR3 region: CASSQEGLDRAETQYF. The CDR3 DNA reads as TGTGCCAGCAGCCAAGAGGGGTTGGACAGGGCTGAGACCCAGTACTTC.